This TCR beta chain derives from a study of T cell repertoires in aging, cancer and after chemotherapy. As for the study in general: Paired samples before and after chemotherapy came from glioblastoma patients receiving temozolomide-based therapy. Findings and caveats of the study: In each cancer cohort, median generation probability increased across chemotherapy, suggesting thymic output rebounded. Healthy donors lost TCR diversity with age mainly through richness, cancer patients through richness and evenness. Compared with age-matched healthy donors, untreated hematological or solid cancer patients showed higher blood TCR clonality.

Rearranged V-D-J TRB sequences were amplified with a mixed TRB-A/B primer pool. Each CDR3 protein is one row after TCRdb ran MiXCR on the multiplex PCR reads. The profile shows about 7,800 distinct CDR3 sequences, 35% to 45% of them singletons. Peripheral blood genomic DNA, not sorted cells or RNA, was the template. From germline, CDR1 is LNHNV and CDR2 YYDKDF (reference sequence). This CDR3 is built from 14 residues. V shed 1 base and J shed 3 bases, with 10 bases lying between them. This clonotype was found a few times. Its target is unknown. The J gene is TRBJ2-7, the V gene TRBV15; possibly TRBD2 for D (6 bases). This receptor was identified in a human donor with a solid tumor. The specimen was blood. The CDR3 loop is CATSRAEGYYEQYF. For the CDR3, the DNA is TGTGCCACCAGCAGAGCGGAGGGCTACTACGAGCAGTACTTC.